A selection of T cell receptor beta chains follows, all from one sample in a study of beta chain features in type 1 diabetes. The table came from immunoSEQ multiplex PCR; TCRdb's copy has only in-frame clones and leaves some out. The top ten clones hold around 0.01% of a sample with about 400,000 clones, 10% to 15% of them seen once. Sequenced: naive CD4+ T cells from blood. These receptors all stem from a young woman with type 1 diabetes. Both conserved end residues are part of each CDR3. Each record gives: V gene, clone size, CDR3 length, D gene, J gene, CDR3 protein, CDR3 DNA. A D gene is named only where the DNA matches it firmly. A row's size may be missing; if present it is once, few, many or a size class.

TRBV7-9	few	15	.	TRBJ2-1	CASSRQGHPNNEQFF	TGTGCCAGCAGTCGTCAGGGACATCCTAACAATGAGCAGTTCTTC
TRBV7-9	few	14	.	TRBJ1-2	CASSLQGGVYGYTF	TGTGCCAGCAGCTTACAGGGAGGGGTCTATGGCTACACCTTC
TRBV7-9	few	16	.	TRBJ1-2	CASSLLLVVAARGYTF	TGTGCCAGCAGCCTACTTCTAGTCGTAGCAGCACGTGGCTACACCTTC
TRBV18	few	17	.	TRBJ1-5	CASSPPNTGTRGQPQHF	TGTGCCAGCTCACCACCGAATACCGGGACAAGGGGCCAGCCCCAGCATTTT
TRBV25-1	few	18	TRBD2	TRBJ2-5	CASSEGLAGGWSPETQYF	TGTGCCAGCAGTGAGGGGTTAGCGGGAGGTTGGTCTCCGGAGACCCAGTACTTC
TRBV6-6	.	12	.	TRBJ1-1	CASSWGETEAFF	TGTGCCAGCAGCTGGGGGGAAACTGAAGCTTTCTTT
TRBV7-9	few	17	TRBD2	TRBJ2-3	CASSSEPGLAGGDTQYF	TGTGCCAGCAGCTCAGAGCCGGGACTAGCGGGAGGGGATACGCAGTATTTT
TRBV30	few	14	.	TRBJ2-5	CAWGGLPIQETQYF	TGTGCCTGGGGTGGACTACCGATACAAGAGACCCAGTACTTC
TRBV14	.	11	.	TRBJ2-7	CASSQTYEQYF	TGTGCCAGCAGCCAAACCTACGAGCAGTACTTC
TRBV29-1	.	12	.	TRBJ1-3	CSAAGTGNTIYF	TGCAGCGCCGCGGGTACTGGAAACACCATATATTTT
TRBV12-5	.	15	TRBD1	TRBJ2-7	CASGLAGTGSYEQYF	TGTGCTAGTGGTTTAGCTGGGACAGGGAGCTACGAGCAGTACTTC
TRBV5-1	.	13	TRBD1	TRBJ2-7	CASSSGQIYEQYF	TGCGCCAGCAGCTCGGGACAGATCTACGAGCAGTACTTC
TRBV23-1	.	14	.	TRBJ2-5	CASSQAKGGETQYF	TGCGCCAGCAGTCAAGCGAAAGGGGGAGAGACCCAGTACTTC
TRBV29-1	.	16	.	TRBJ1-1	CSVELPGEGTNTEAFF	TGCAGCGTTGAACTCCCAGGGGAGGGAACGAACACTGAAGCTTTCTTT